This T cell receptor beta chain stems from a study of cytomegalovirus exposure and HLA in healthy donors. Background on the study: Early released data comprised approximately 85 million unique TCRs from HLA-typed donors.

PCR involved 60 Vbeta and 13 Jbeta primers. Clones were read by immunoSEQ multiplex PCR, and TCRdb kept only the in-frame ones, dropping some. The sample table sets out about 100,000 clones. General study findings and limits: HLA alleles were associated with 16,951 TCR beta sequences in a later analysis at 0.05 false discovery rate.

On this clone itself: Its specificity is not known.

The clonotype was recovered from a girl aged 10-17 years in good health and CMV-seropositive. Sequencing was carried out using PBMCs.

DNA of the CDR3: TGCAGCGTTCTACCGACAGTTACCGACAATGAGCAGTTCTTC. Protein sequence: CSVLPTVTDNEQFF. The genes are TRBV29-1 and TRBJ2-1; D is possibly TRBD1 (5 bases). V was cut by 5 bases and J by 5 bases, with 16 bases left in between. Germline CDR1 and CDR2: SQVTM and ANQGSEA. The CDR3 sequence is 14 residues long.